These T cell receptor beta chains were read from a single sample in a study of early stage breast cancer tumors. TCRdb keeps only in-frame clones here, not all; method: immunoSEQ multiplex PCR. Here the sample spans about 50,000 clones, about three quarters being singletons. Sequenced: blood. These receptors originate from a person aged 40 to 49 with breast cancer. The CDR3 runs from the conserved cysteine through the conserved F or W. Fields, in order: D gene, V gene, clone size, J gene, CDR3 protein, CDR3 DNA. The D gene is left open where the match is weak. For some rows the clone size is stated as once, few or many, or as a class when expanded; others skip it.

TRBD2	TRBV5-6	.	TRBJ2-7	CASSPGGSGGYEQYF	TGTGCCAGCAGCCCAGGGGGTAGCGGGGGGTACGAGCAGTACTTC
.	TRBV19	.	TRBJ2-1	CASSTGIGSNEQFF	TGTGCCAGTTCGACGGGGATCGGATCTAATGAGCAGTTCTTC
TRBD1	TRBV6-6	.	TRBJ1-1	CASSTTGENTEAFF	TGTGCCAGCAGCACAACAGGGGAGAACACTGAAGCTTTCTTT
.	TRBV30	.	TRBJ1-5	CAWSAEFQPQHF	TGTGCCTGGAGTGCTGAATTCCAGCCCCAGCATTTT
TRBD2	TRBV5-6	.	TRBJ2-1	CASSRLAGGALVVYEQFF	TGTGCCAGCAGTCGACTAGCGGGAGGGGCACTTGTGGTGTATGAGCAGTTCTTC
TRBD1	TRBV30	once	TRBJ2-7	CAGGQGNEQYF	TGTGCCGGAGGACAGGGGAATGAGCAGTACTTC
.	TRBV5-6	.	TRBJ1-1	CASGLVTVDTEAFF	TGTGCCAGCGGACTCGTGACAGTGGACACTGAAGCTTTCTTT
.	TRBV10-3	few	TRBJ1-1	CATTQGRDTEAFF	TGTGCCACGACTCAGGGGAGGGACACTGAAGCTTTCTTT
.	TRBV6-5	few	TRBJ1-4	CASSSPGLKEKLFF	TGTGCCAGCAGTAGCCCGGGACTAAAGGAAAAACTGTTTTTT
TRBD1	TRBV7-2	once	TRBJ1-2	CASSPPQGAYGYTF	TGTGCCAGCAGCCCGCCACAGGGGGCGTATGGCTACACCTTC
.	TRBV27	few	TRBJ1-2	CASSGQTSYGYTF	TGTGCCAGCAGTGGACAGACCTCTTATGGCTACACCTTC
TRBD2	TRBV9	.	TRBJ2-3	CASSEIAGVTDTQYF	TGTGCCAGCAGCGAGATAGCGGGAGTCACAGATACGCAGTATTTT
.	TRBV6-1	.	TRBJ1-2	CASSEVPGPYYGYTF	TGTGCCAGCAGTGAAGTCCCAGGGCCATACTATGGCTACACCTTC
TRBD1	TRBV4-1	.	TRBJ1-2	CASSQTGVSIGYTF	TGCGCCAGCAGCCAAACAGGGGTTTCTATTGGCTACACCTTC
TRBD2	TRBV11-2	.	TRBJ2-7	CASSFSGTSGAYEQYF	TGTGCCAGCAGCTTTAGCGGGACTAGCGGCGCCTACGAGCAGTACTTC
.	TRBV5-1	.	TRBJ1-4	CASSPHQPNEKLFF	TGCGCCAGCAGCCCGCACCAGCCAAATGAAAAACTGTTTTTT